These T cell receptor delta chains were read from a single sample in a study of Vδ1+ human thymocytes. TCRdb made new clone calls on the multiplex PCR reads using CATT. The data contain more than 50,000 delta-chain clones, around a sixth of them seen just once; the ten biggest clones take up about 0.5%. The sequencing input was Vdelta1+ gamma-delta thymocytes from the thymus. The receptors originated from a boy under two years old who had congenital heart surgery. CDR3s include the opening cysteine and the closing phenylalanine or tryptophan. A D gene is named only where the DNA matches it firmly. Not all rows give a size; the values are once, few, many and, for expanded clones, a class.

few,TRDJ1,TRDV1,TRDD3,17,TGTGCTCTTGGTCCGAACGGGGGATACACGGCCACCGATAAACTCATCTTT,CALGPNGGYTATDKLIF
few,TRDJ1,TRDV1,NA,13,TGTGCTCTTGTCGGCAGGGCCACCGATAAACTCATCTTT,CALVGRATDKLIF
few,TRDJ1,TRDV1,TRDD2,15,TGTGCTCTTGGGGAACCTCTTCCTAGTCGAAATAAACTCATCTTT,CALGEPLPSRNKLIF
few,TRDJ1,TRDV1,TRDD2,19,TGTGCTCTTGGGGTCCTTCCTTACAAAGAAGGCATAATGTCCGATAAACTCATCTTT,CALGVLPYKEGIMSDKLIF
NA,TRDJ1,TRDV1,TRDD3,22,TGTGCTCTTGGGGAACTGAGCCCTACGTCGTACTGGGGGGCCCGGTACACCGATAAACTCATCTTC,CALGELSPTSYWGARYTDKLIF
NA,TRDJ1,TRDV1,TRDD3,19,TGTGCTCTTGGGGCTCCCCGGGGGGTTACTGGGGGATTGCAGGATAAACTCATCTTT,CALGAPRGVTGGLQDKLIF
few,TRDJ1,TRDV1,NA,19,TGTGCTCTTGGGGAACTACCTAAGGGGCGGGATCGTTACACCGATAAACTCATCTTT,CALGELPKGRDRYTDKLIF
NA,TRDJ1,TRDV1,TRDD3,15,TGTGCTCTTGGGGGGTACTGGGGGATTCGCGATAAACTCATCTTT,CALGGYWGIRDKLIF
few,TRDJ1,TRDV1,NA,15,TGTGCTCTTGGGGTATTCCTGGGGTACACCGATAAACTCATCTTT,CALGVFLGYTDKLIF
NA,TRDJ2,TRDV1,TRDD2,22,TGTGCTCTTGGAGAAGCTTGGCTTCCTAAGGCAAGTTTACAGCGTTTGACAGCACAACTCTTCTTT,CALGEAWLPKASLQRLTAQLFF
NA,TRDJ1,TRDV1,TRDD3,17,TGTGCTCTTGGGGAACAAGGGGATACATGTTACACCGATAAACTCATCTTT,CALGEQGDTCYTDKLIF
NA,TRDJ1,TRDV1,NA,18,TGTGCTCTTGGGGAATATGGGACTCCTTACCCGTACACCGATAAACTCATCTTT,CALGEYGTPYPYTDKLIF
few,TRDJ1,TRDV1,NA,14,TGTGCTCTTGGGGAACGTCAAGGTCCATCGGGTCTCATCTTT,CALGERQGPSGLIF
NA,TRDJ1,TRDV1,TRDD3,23,TGTGCTCTTGGGGAACCGGCGTATGTAAGAGCTGGGGGCAACTTTCCAAGCACCGATAAACTCATCTTT,CALGEPAYVRAGGNFPSTDKLIF
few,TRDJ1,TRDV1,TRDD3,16,TGTGCTCTTGGGGAACCCCCTGGGGGATACACCGATAAACTCATCTTT,CALGEPPGGYTDKLIF
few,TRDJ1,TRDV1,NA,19,TGTGCTCTTGGGGAAACTCCAATACTGCGTTCCCTGTACACCGATAAACTCATCTTT,CALGETPILRSLYTDKLIF
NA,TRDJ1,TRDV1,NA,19,TGTGCTCTTGGGGAACGGGGGCCACCCGGCTCCTCGTACACCGATAAACTCATCTTT,CALGERGPPGSSYTDKLIF
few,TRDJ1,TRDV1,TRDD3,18,TGTGCTCTTGGGGAACTCCTAGAGCTGGGGGATTACACCGATAAACTCATCTTT,CALGELLELGDYTDKLIF
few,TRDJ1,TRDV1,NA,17,TGTGCTCTTGGGGAAAAAATGTCCGGCGCAAGAGTTGATAAACTCATCTTT,CALGEKMSGARVDKLIF
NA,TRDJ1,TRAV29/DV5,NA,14,TGTGCAGCAAGCGCGCAGGGGGAAAGGTGTGGACTCATCTTT,CAASAQGERCGLIF
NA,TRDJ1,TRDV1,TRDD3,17,TGTGCTCTTGGGGAACTATTCTTACTGGGGGGTTCCGATAAACTCATCTTT,CALGELFLLGGSDKLIF
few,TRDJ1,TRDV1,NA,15,TGTGCTCTTGGGGAAGGTCCTACGTGGGGGGGTAAACTCATCTTT,CALGEGPTWGGKLIF
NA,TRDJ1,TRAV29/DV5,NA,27,NA,CSVLLCSKRLGSSIWGYGGEYTDKLIF
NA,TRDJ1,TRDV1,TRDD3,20,TGTGCTCTTGGGGAACTGAACCAGAACTGGGGGATGTCGTACACCGATAAACTCATCTTT,CALGELNQNWGMSYTDKLIF
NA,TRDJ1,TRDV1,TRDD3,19,TGTGCTCTTGGGGACTCGACCTTCCTCCTGGGGGATACTACCGATAAACTCATCTTT,CALGDSTFLLGDTTDKLIF
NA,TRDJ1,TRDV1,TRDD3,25,TGTGCTCTTGGGAATTCCACTTTCTACCCCGCCTATGCCAAAGGAGGGGGATTCGACACCGATAAACTCATCTTT,CALGNSTFYPAYAKGGGFDTDKLIF
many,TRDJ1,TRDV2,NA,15,TGTGCCTGTGTAGGGATAAGGAGAAAGGGTATCGGACTCATCTTT,CACVGIRRKGIGLIF
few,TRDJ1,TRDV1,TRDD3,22,TGTGCTCTTGGGGAAAACCCCGAGGCCCGCCTGGGGGATTTTGCATACACCGATAAACTCATCTTT,CALGENPEARLGDFAYTDKLIF
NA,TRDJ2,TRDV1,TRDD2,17,TGTGCTCTTGGGGAACTACAGTGGCCTTCCTACGTGGCACAACTCTTCTTT,CALGELQWPSYVAQLFF
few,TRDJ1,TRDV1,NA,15,TGTGCTCTTGGGGAACCGCCTACTGCCACCGATAAACTCATCTTT,CALGEPPTATDKLIF
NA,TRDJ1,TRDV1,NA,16,TGTGCTCTTGGGGAGTTCGTAGGGGCGTACACCGATAAACTCATCTTT,CALGEFVGAYTDKLIF
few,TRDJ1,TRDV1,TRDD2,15,TGTGCTCTTGCTTCCTACCCTATAGCCACCGATAAACTCATCTTT,CALASYPIATDKLIF
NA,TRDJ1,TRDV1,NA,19,TGCGCTCTTGGGGAACCCTATACACTTATAGGGGTTAACACCGATAAACTCATCTTT,CALGEPYTLIGVNTDKLIF
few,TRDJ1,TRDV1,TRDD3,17,TGTGCTCTTGGGTCCCCCCTATTGCTGGGGGATACGTATAAACTCATCTTT,CALGSPLLLGDTYKLIF
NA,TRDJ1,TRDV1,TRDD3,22,TGTGCTCTTGGGAACACCCCGGGGGATCCTGGGGGATACGATTGTTCGGACGATAAACTCATCTTT,CALGNTPGDPGGYDCSDDKLIF
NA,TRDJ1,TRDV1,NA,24,TGTGCTCTTGGGGTACTCAGACCCGCCTTCCTACCGCCTGGGGATACGCGTAGAACCGATAAACTCATCTTT,CALGVLRPAFLPPGDTRRTDKLIF
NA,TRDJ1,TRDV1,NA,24,TGTGCTCTTGGGGCTCGTGATAGTCCCTTCCTACGGGGGATACTGGGCACGTACACCGATAAACTCATCTTT,CALGARDSPFLRGILGTYTDKLIF
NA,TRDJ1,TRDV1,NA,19,TGTGCTCTTGGGGAACTCCTATCGGTGGTGGGGGCCTACACCGATAAACTCATCTTT,CALGELLSVVGAYTDKLIF
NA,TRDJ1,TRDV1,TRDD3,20,TGTGCTCTTACCTATAACAAATACTGGGGGATACGTCCGTACACCGATAAACTCATCTTT,CALTYNKYWGIRPYTDKLIF
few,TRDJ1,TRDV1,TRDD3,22,TGTGCTCTTGGGGAACTAGGGATTCCTGGTTGGGGGACCCTCCGGTACACCGATAAACTCATCTTT,CALGELGIPGWGTLRYTDKLIF
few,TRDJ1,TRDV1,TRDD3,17,TGTGCTCTTGGGGAACCTAAGGCTGGGGGATCGGAGGATAAACTCATCTTT,CALGEPKAGGSEDKLIF
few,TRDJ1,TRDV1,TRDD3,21,TGTGCTCTTGGGGAACTGGCTCCGACTGGGGATAGGGGGGCCCACACCGATAAACTCATCTTT,CALGELAPTGDRGAHTDKLIF
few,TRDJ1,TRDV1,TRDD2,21,TGTGCTCTTGGGGAGTGCCTTCCTACGTCGAGAAGGGGCGGTGATACCGATAAACTCATCTTT,CALGECLPTSRRGGDTDKLIF
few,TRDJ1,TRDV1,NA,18,TGTGCTCTTGGGGAACTATACCCCCTACCTGGGACCACCGATAAACTCATCTTT,CALGELYPLPGTTDKLIF
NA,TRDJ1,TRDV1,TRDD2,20,TGTGCTCTTGGGGCGCGAGCATTTCCTACGATGCCCTCGTACACCGATAAACTCATCTTT,CALGARAFPTMPSYTDKLIF
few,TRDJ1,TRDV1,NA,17,TGTGCTCTTGGGGAACTAAGGGGCGACTCACTACGGGCCAGACTCATCTTT,CALGELRGDSLRARLIF
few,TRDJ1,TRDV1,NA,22,TGTGCTCTTGGGGAATCGTGCCTACCGTACTGGGATCCTATCCTATACACCGATAAACTCATCTTT,CALGESCLPYWDPILYTDKLIF
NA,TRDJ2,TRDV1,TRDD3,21,TGTGCTCTTGGGGAGAACCTTCTGACATCTACTGGGGGCTTCCTTACAGCACAACTCTTCTTT,CALGENLLTSTGGFLTAQLFF
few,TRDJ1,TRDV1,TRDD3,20,TGTGCTCTTGGGGAACTAGTACCCGTGTACTGGGGGATAGCTACCGATAAACTCATCTTT,CALGELVPVYWGIATDKLIF
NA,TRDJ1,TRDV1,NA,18,TGTGCTCTTGGGGAACCACCCCCCTACGACCAGGGGGACTATAAACTCATCTTT,CALGEPPPYDQGDYKLIF
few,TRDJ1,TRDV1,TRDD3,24,TGTGCTCTTGGGGATGCCTTCCGTCACCCTAGTATGTACTGGGGGATACCAAACACCGATAAACTCATCTTT,CALGDAFRHPSMYWGIPNTDKLIF
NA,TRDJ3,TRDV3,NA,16,TGTGCCTTCTATCGGGTGTGGTCCTGGGGCACCCGACAGATGTTTTTC,CAFYRVWSWGTRQMFF
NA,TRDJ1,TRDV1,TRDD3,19,TGTGCTCTTGGGAGCACCATACTGGGGGATTCGTCGTACACCGATAAACTCATCTTT,CALGSTILGDSSYTDKLIF
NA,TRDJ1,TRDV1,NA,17,TGTGCTCTTGGGGTCTCCCCTCCTACGGGGTACACCGATAAACTCATCTTT,CALGVSPPTGYTDKLIF